Listed here are 18 T cell receptor beta chains from one sample, sequenced in a study of Tregs in tolerant kidney transplant recipients. Data came from immunoSEQ multiplex PCR; TCRdb stores just in-frame clones and leaves some out. Of 100,000 to 120,000 clones listed, around 87% are singletons. The sequences come from CD4+ T cells from blood, collected before the transplant. The receptors come from a human donor who received a combined kidney and bone marrow transplant.

DNA of the CDR3: TGTGCCAGCAGCTTAGAGGTTCTCGGGACCTACGAGCAGTACTTC. Amino acid sequence: CASSLEVLGTYEQYF. V usage is TRBV7-2 and J usage is TRBJ2-7, with a weak D call TRBD2 (5 bases). Deletions cut 1 base from V and 2 bases from J, with 12 bases between. Looked up from germline, CDR1 is SGHTA and CDR2 is FQGNSA. This CDR3 spans 15 amino acids.

A few counts support this clone. This chain uses TRBV2 with TRBJ1-6; D remains unclear. CDR3 length: 13 residues. V was shortened by 8 bases and J by 9 bases, with 14 bases between the two germline ends. The germline V gene encodes CDR1 SNHLY and CDR2 FYNNEI. The CDR3 nucleotides are TGTGCCAGCTCGGGGATTAAGGGTTCACCCCTCCACTTT. Residues: CASSGIKGSPLHF.

The chain uses TRBV28 and TRBJ2-7, with a possible D match to TRBD1 (6 bases). Per germline, CDR1 MDHEN and CDR2 SYDVKM. The CDR3 is 15 residues long. With 6 bases removed from V and 4 bases from J, the gap between germline ends came to 19 bases. As DNA, the CDR3 is TGTGCCAGCAGCCCAGGGGTTACACAGCTATACGAGCAGTACTTC. This sequence encodes CASSPGVTQLYEQYF.

The chain has TRBV28 and TRBJ1-2, with 9 positions matching TRBD1. The ends lost 2 bases at V and 8 bases at J; junction bases unmatched: 6. Germline V gives CDR1 MDHEN, CDR2 SYDVKM. This CDR3 is built from 14 residues. DNA of the CDR3: TGTGCCAGCAGTTTAGGGACAGGGTTAGGCGGCTACACCTTC. Residues: CASSLGTGLGGYTF.

V and J are TRBV27 and TRBJ1-2; no firm D call. V lost 2 bases and J lost 2, with 9 bases in between. The CDR3 has 14 amino acids. Per germline, CDR1 MNHEY and CDR2 SMNVEV (reference sequence). The CDR3 DNA sequence: TGTGCCAGCAGTTTAGGAGCCGGGAACTATGGCTACACCTTC. This codes for CASSLGAGNYGYTF.

The J gene is TRBJ2-1, the V gene TRBV10-1, with a possible D match to TRBD1 (6 bases). Looked up from germline, CDR1 is WNHNN and CDR2 is SYGVQD (reference sequence). V gave up 6 bases and J gave up 4 bases, with 19 bases separating them. The CDR3 length is 16 residues. Here the CDR3 reads CASSTTDQGNYNEQFF. The CDR3 nucleotides read TGCGCCAGCAGCACAACCGATCAGGGGAATTACAATGAGCAGTTCTTC.

The chain has TRBV9 and TRBJ2-1; 13 nucleotides align to TRBD2. Per the germline V gene, CDR1 is SGDLS and CDR2 is YYNGEE. The CDR3 runs 16 residues. V was pared by 0 bases and J by 6 bases, with 3 bases of the junction left unmatched. The CDR3 DNA reads TGTGCCAGCAGCGTAGGGACTAGCGGGAGACCCAATGAGCAGTTCTTC. Protein sequence: CASSVGTSGRPNEQFF.

The V and J genes are TRBV5-6 and TRBJ1-2, with D unresolved. The germline V and J ends were trimmed by 0 bases and 6 bases, with 9 bases remaining between them. The CDR3 has 13 residues. CDR1 is SGHDT and CDR2 is YYEEEE in the germline V gene. The CDR3 DNA sequence: TGTGCCAGCAGCTTGGTCAGGTTTGATGGCTACACCTTC. This translates into CASSLVRFDGYTF. Complete variable domain (other parts from reference TRBV5-6 and TRBJ1-2): DAGVTQSPTHLIKTRGQQVTLRCSPKSGHDTVSWYQQALGQGPQFIFQYYEEEERQRGNFPDRFSGHQFPNYSSELNVNALLLGDSALYLCASSLVRFDGYTFGSGTRLTVV.

This chain connects TRBV6-4 to TRBJ2-3, with 7 nucleotides matching TRBD2. Germline V gene data show CDR1 as MRHNA and CDR2 as SNTAGT. Trimming cost V 2 bases and J 2 bases; bases outside gene matches: 4. The CDR3 has 15 residues. CDR3 in amino acids: CASSDVGGNTDTQYF. CDR3 nucleotides: TGTGCCAGCAGTGACGTCGGGGGGAACACAGATACGCAGTATTTT.

The CDR3 loop is CASSPSPTLTGELFF. CDR3 coding DNA: TGTGCCAGCAGCCCCTCCCCGACACTCACCGGGGAGCTGTTTTTT. This chain links TRBV13 with TRBJ2-2; no firm D call. V gave up 5 bases and J gave up 4 bases, with 14 bases separating them. The CDR3 contains 15 residues. Germline V CDR1 and CDR2: PRHDT, FYEKMQ (reference sequence). The complete variable domain, with remaining parts taken from reference TRBV13 and TRBJ2-2, reads AAGVIQSPRHLIKEKRETATLKCYPIPRHDTVYWYQQGPGQDPQFLISFYEKMQSDKGSIPDRFSAQQFSDYHSELNMSSLELGDSALYFCASSPSPTLTGELFFGEGSRLTVL.

This clone was seen just once. The rearrangement uses TRBV6-4 and TRBJ2-7, with 7 bases matching TRBD1. J was trimmed by 5 bases and V by 7 bases; bases with no gene match: 11. Germline assignment: CDR1 MRHNA and CDR2 SNTAGT. The CDR3 runs 14 residues. The CDR3 coding sequence is TGTGCCAGCAAGGAGACAGGGCGAACCCACGAGCAGTACTTC. It translates to CASKETGRTHEQYF.

The rearrangement joins TRBV6-5 to TRBJ2-7, with D possibly being TRBD2 (6 bases). V lost 7 bases and J lost 4, with 14 bases in between. Germline lookup yields CDR1 MNHEY and CDR2 SVGAGI. The CDR3 is made up of 13 amino acids. The CDR3, as DNA: TGTGCCAGCACTGGGGGGTCCAGTTACGAGCAGTACTTC. Amino acids: CASTGGSSYEQYF.

The chain employs TRBV6-5 and TRBJ1-2, with a tentative D call TRBD1 (5 bases). V was shortened by 5 bases and J by 2 bases, with 9 bases between the two germline ends. In germline, CDR1 is MNHEY, CDR2 SVGAGI. CDR3 length equals 13 residues. The CDR3 region is CASSQTANYGYTF. The DNA for the CDR3 is TGTGCCAGCAGTCAGACAGCGAACTATGGCTACACCTTC.

The chain uses TRBV19 and TRBJ2-7; TRBD2 matches 7 bases. Germline CDR1 and CDR2: LNHDA and SQIVND (reference sequence). V trimming: 5 bases; J trimming: 6 bases; junction bases outside the gene matches: 10. CDR3 length: 14 amino acids. The CDR3 sequence: CASSDVGRVGEQYF. DNA of the CDR3: TGTGCCAGTAGTGATGTAGGGAGGGTGGGCGAGCAGTACTTC.

This clone was seen a handful of times. The chain is built from TRBV10-2 and TRBJ2-7; 8 nucleotides align to TRBD1. Germline V gene lookup returns CDR1 WSHSY and CDR2 SAAADI. This CDR3 region has 16 residues. Trimming at V came to 3 bases and at J to 7 bases, leaving 14 bases not matched to a gene. CDR3 coding DNA: TGCGCCAGCAGTGACCGTCGCGGACAGGGAAGAAAAGAGCAGTACTTC. The encoded protein is CASSDRRGQGRKEQYF.

This clone was recorded only once. The CDR3 coding sequence is TGCAGCGTTGAAGACGACAGCAATGAGCAGTTCTTC. Amino acid sequence: CSVEDDSNEQFF. V is TRBV29-1 and J is TRBJ2-1; tentative D call: TRBD1 (5 bases). Trimming pared 0 bases from V and 6 bases from J, leaving 6 bases between. The CDR3 has 12 amino acids. CDR1 is SQVTM and CDR2 is ANQGSEA in the germline V gene.

The chain links TRBV28 to TRBJ1-1; a possible D gene is TRBD1 (5 bases). CDR3 length: 16 amino acids. Germline V gives CDR1 MDHEN, CDR2 SYDVKM. Deletions cut 2 bases from V and 12 bases from J, with 25 bases between. The CDR3 is CASSLPLGVGTEITFF. CDR3 nucleotides: TGTGCCAGCAGTTTACCCCTCGGAGTGGGGACTGAGATAACTTTCTTT.

This chain joins TRBV7-2 and TRBJ2-3, with 14 bases identical to TRBD2. The CDR3 is 15 residues long. V lost 6 bases, J lost 4 bases, and 3 bases stayed unmatched. Germline CDR1 reads SGHTA; CDR2 reads FQGNSA. In DNA, the CDR3 is TGTGCCAGCAGAAGGGGACTAGCGGGAGCAGATACGCAGTATTTT. This encodes CASRRGLAGADTQYF.